These 3 T cell receptor beta chains share one sample of origin, sequenced in a study of blood T cells in healthy people across ages. PCR was performed a second time for roughly 6 to 12 cycles using a sample-barcoded 5' primer and a J-beta primer mix. In TCRdb, the 5' RACE reads were re-called with MiXCR into one record per CDR3 protein. The data contain 1.5 million to 2 million distinct CDR3 sequences, just under 50% of them singletons. The sequencing input was blood. These receptors were collected from a woman in her thirties or forties in good health.

Written as DNA, the CDR3 is TGTGCCACCAGCAGGGAATCAGCGGGTAGCTCCTACAATGAGCAGTTCTTC. Its translation is CATSRESAGSSYNEQFF. The rearrangement joins TRBV15 to TRBJ2-1; weak D call: TRBD2 (6 bases). The V end lost 3 bases, the J end lost 0 bases, and 15 bases lay between the germline ends. This CDR3 comprises 17 residues. Per germline, CDR1 LNHNV and CDR2 YYDKDF (reference sequence).

There are a few counts of this clonotype. The chain is built from TRBV29-1 and TRBJ1-5; 8 positions agree with TRBD1. Trimming cost V 5 bases and J 2 bases; bases outside gene matches: 5. CDR3 length: 14 amino acids. CDR1 SQVTM and CDR2 ANQGSEA come from the germline V gene. The CDR3 bases are TGCAGCGTTCCAGGGGGCGCGGGCAATCAGCCCCAGCATTTT. It codes for CSVPGGAGNQPQHF.

This clonotype was found a few times. The chain joins TRBV6-2 or TRBV6-3 to TRBJ2-7; maybe TRBD1 (7 bases). Germline V CDR1 and CDR2: MNHEY, SVGEGT. Trimming cost V 7 bases and J 3 bases, with 16 bases left between them. This CDR3 has 14 amino acids. Here the CDR3 reads CASTSGGGNYEQYF. CDR3 sequence (DNA): TGTGCCAGCACCTCTGGAGGGGGCAACTACGAGCAGTACTTC.